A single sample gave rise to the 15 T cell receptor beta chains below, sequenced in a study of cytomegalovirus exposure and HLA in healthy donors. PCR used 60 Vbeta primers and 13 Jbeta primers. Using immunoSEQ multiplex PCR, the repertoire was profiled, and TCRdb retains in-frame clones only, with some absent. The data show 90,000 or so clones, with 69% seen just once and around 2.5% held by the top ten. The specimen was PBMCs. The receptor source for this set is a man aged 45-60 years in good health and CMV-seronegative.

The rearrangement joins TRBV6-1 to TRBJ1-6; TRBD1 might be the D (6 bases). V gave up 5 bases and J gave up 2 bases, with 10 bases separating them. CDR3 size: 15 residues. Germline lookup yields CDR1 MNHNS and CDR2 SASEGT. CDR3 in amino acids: CASSQGFTYNSPLHF. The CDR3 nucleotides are TGTGCCAGCAGTCAGGGGTTCACCTATAATTCACCCCTCCACTTT.

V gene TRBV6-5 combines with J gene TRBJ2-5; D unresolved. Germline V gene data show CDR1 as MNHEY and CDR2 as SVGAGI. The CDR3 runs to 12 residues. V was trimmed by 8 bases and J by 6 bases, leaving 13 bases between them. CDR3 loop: CASGQALQTQYF. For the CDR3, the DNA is TGTGCCAGCGGGCAGGCCCTCCAGACCCAGTACTTC.

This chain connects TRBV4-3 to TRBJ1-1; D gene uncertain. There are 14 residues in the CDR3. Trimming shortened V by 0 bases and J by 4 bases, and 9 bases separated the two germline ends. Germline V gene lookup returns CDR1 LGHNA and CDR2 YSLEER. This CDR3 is CASSQDGSGTEAFF. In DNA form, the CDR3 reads TGCGCCAGCAGCCAAGACGGCAGCGGCACTGAAGCTTTCTTT.

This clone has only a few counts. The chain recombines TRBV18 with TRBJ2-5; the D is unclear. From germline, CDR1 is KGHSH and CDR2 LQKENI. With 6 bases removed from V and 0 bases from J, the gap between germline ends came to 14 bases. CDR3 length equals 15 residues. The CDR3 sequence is CASSRLQRNQETQYF. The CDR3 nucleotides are TGTGCCAGCTCGAGACTTCAGAGGAACCAAGAGACCCAGTACTTC. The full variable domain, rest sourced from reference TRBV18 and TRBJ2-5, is NAGVMQNPRHLVRRRGQEARLRCSPMKGHSHVYWYRQLPEEGLKFMVYLQKENIIDESGMPKERFSAEFPKEGPSILRIQQVVRGDSAAYFCASSRLQRNQETQYFGPGTRLLVL.

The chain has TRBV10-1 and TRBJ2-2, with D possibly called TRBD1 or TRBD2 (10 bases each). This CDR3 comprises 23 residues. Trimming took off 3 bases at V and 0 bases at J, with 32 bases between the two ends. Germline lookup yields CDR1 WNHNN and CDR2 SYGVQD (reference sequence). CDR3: CASSDFNDRGRTSGVANTGELFF. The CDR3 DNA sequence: TGCGCCAGCAGTGACTTTAATGACAGGGGGCGAACTAGCGGGGTAGCGAACACCGGGGAGCTGTTTTTT.

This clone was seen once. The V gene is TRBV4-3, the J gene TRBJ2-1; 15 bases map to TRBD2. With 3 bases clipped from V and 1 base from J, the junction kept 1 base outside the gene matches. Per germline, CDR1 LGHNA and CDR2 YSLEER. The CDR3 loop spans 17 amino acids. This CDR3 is CASSHGLAGGSYNEQFF. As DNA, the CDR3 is TGCGCCAGCAGCCATGGACTAGCGGGGGGGTCCTACAATGAGCAGTTCTTC.

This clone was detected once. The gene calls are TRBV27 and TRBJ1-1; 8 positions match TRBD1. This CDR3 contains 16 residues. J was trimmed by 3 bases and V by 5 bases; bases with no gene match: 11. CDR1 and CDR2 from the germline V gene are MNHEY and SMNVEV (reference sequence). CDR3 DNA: TGTGCCAGCAGTCCCTACGCCAGGGGGCGCGACACTGAAGCTTTCTTT. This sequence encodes CASSPYARGRDTEAFF.

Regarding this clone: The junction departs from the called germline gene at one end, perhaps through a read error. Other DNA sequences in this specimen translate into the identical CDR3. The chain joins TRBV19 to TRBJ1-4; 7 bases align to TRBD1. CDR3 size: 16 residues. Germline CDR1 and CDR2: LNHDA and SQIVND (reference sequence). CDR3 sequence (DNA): TGTGCTAGTAGTCTCCAACCAGGGGGGATATACGAAAAACTGTTTTTT. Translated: CASSLQPGGIYEKLFF. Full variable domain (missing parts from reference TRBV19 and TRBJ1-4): DGGITQSPKYLFRKEGQNVTLSCEQNLNHDAMYWYRQDPGQGLRLIYYSQIVNDFQKGDIAEGYSVSREKKESFPLTVTSAQKNPTAFYLCASSLQPGGIYEKLFFGSGTQLSVL.

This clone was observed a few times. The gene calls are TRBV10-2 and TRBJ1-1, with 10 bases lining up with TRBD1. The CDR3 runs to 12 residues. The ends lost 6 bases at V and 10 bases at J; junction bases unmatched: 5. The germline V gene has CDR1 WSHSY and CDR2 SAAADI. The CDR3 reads CASSVRDRGAFF. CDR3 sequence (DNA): TGCGCCAGCAGCGTCCGGGACAGGGGAGCTTTCTTT.

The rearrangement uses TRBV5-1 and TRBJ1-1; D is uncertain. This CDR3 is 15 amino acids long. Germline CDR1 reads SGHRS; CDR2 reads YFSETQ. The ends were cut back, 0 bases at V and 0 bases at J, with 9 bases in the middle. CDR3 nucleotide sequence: TGCGCCAGCAGCTTGGTGGGCATTATGAACACTGAAGCTTTCTTT. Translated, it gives CASSLVGIMNTEAFF.

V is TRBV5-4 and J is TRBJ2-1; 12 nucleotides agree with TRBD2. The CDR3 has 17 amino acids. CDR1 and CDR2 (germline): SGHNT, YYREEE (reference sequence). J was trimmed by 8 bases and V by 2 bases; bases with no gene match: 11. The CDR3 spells CASSFGQGTSGFYEQFF. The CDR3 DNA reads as TGTGCCAGCAGCTTCGGCCAAGGGACTAGCGGGTTCTATGAGCAGTTCTTC. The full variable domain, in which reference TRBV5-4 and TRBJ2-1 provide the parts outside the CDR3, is ETGVTQSPTHLIKTRGQQVTLRCSSQSGHNTVSWYQQALGQGPQFIFQYYREEENGRGNFPPRFSGLQFPNYSSELNVNALELDDSALYLCASSFGQGTSGFYEQFFGPGTRLTVL.

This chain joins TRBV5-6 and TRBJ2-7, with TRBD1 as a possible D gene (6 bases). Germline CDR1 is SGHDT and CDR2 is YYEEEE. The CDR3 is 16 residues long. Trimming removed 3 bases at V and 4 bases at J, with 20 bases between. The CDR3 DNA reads TGTGCCAGCAGCTCAAAGGGGGTGGACACCTTATACGAGCAGTACGTC. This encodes CASSSKGVDTLYEQYV.

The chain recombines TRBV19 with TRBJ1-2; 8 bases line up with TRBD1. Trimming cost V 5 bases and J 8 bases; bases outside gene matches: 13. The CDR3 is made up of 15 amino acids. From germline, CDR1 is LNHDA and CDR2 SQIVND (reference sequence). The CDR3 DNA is TGTGCCAGTAGTTTCCCTAGAGGGGGGACAGGCGGCTACACCTTC. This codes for CASSFPRGGTGGYTF.

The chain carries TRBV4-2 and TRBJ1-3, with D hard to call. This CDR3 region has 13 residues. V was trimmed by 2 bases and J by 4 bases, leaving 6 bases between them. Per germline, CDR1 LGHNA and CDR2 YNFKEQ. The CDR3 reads CASSQWRGNTIYF. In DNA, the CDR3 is TGTGCCAGCAGCCAATGGAGAGGAAACACCATATATTTT.

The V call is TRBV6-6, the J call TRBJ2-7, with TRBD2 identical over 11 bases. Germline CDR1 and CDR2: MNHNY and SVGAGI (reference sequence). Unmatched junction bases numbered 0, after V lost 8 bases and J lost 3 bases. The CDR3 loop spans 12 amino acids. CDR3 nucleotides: TGTGCCAGCGGGACTAGCGGCTACGAGCAGTACGTC. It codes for CASGTSGYEQYV.